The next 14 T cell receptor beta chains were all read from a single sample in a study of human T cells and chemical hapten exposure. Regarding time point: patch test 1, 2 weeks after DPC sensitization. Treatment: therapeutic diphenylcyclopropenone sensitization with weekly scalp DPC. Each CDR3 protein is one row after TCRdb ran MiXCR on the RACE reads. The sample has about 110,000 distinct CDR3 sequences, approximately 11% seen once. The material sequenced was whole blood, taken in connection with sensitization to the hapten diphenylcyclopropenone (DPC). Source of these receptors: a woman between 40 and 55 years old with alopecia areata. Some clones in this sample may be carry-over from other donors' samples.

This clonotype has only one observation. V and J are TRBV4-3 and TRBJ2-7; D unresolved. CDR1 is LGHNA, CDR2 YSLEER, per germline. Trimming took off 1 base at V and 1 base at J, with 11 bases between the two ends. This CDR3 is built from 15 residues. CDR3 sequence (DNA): TGCGCCAGCAGCCAAGGTAGGCAGAGTTCCTACGAGCAGTACTTC. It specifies CASSQGRQSSYEQYF.

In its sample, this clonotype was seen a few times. This chain's CDR3 is CASSLRESGLAASYEQYF. The CDR3 DNA reads as TGTGCCAGCAGTCTCAGGGAGTCGGGTCTCGCCGCGTCCTACGAGCAGTACTTC. The rearrangement links TRBV27 to TRBJ2-7; perhaps D is TRBD1 or TRBD2 (5 bases each). V was clipped by 5 bases and J by 1 base, with 24 bases between them. Germline CDR1 MNHEY, CDR2 SMNVEV (reference sequence). The CDR3 loop spans 18 amino acids.

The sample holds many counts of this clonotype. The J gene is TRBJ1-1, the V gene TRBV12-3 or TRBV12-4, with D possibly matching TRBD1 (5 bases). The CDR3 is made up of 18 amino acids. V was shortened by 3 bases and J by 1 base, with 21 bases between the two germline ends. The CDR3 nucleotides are TGTGCCAGCAGTTTGAAGGGGAGAGGGGTTGGATCGAACACTGAAGCTTTCTTT. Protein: CASSLKGRGVGSNTEAFF.

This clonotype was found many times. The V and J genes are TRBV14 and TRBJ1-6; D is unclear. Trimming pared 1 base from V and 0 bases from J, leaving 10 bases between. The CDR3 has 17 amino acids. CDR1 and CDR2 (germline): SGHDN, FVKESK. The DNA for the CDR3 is TGTGCCAGCAGCCAAGGGGCGCGGAGCTCCTATAATTCACCCCTCCACTTT. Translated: CASSQGARSSYNSPLHF.

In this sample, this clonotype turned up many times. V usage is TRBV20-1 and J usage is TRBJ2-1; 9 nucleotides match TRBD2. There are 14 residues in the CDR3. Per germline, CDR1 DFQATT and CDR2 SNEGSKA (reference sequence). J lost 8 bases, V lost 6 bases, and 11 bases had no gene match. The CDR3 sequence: CSAHLAGRLDEQFF. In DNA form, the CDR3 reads TGCAGTGCCCATCTAGCGGGGAGGCTCGATGAGCAGTTCTTC.

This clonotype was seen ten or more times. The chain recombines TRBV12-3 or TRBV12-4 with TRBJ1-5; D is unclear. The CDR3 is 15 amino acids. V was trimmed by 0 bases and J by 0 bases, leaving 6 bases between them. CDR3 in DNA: TGTGCCAGCAGTTTAGCACAGATTAGCAATCAGCCCCAGCATTTT. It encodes CASSLAQISNQPQHF.

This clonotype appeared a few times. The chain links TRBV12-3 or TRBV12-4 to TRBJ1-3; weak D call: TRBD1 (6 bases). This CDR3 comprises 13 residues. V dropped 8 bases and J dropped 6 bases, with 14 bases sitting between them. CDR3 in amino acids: CASFPYRANTIYF. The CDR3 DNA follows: TGTGCCAGCTTCCCCTACAGGGCAAACACCATATATTTT.

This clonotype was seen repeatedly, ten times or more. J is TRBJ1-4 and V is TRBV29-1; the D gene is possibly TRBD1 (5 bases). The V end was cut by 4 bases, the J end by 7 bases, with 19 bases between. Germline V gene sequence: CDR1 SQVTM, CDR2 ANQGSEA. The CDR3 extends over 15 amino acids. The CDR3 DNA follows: TGCAGCGTTGGGTCGGGACGAGGGGAGCGTGAAAAACTGTTTTTT. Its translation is CSVGSGRGEREKLFF. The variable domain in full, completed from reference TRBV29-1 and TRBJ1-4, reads SAVISQKPSRDICQRGTSLTIQCQVDSQVTMMFWYRQQPGQSLTLIATANQGSEATYESGFVIDKFPISRPNLTFSTLTVSNMSPEDSSIYLCSVGSGRGEREKLFFGSGTQLSVL.

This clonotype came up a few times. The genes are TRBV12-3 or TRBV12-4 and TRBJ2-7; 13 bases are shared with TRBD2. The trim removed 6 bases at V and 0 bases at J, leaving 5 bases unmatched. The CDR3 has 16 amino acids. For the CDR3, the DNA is TGTGCCAGCAGCCGACTAGCGGGGGGTTTCTCCTACGAGCAGTACTTC. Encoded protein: CASSRLAGGFSYEQYF.

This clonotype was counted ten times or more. CDR3 amino acids: CSATDRLNTEAFF. The CDR3 nucleotides are TGCAGTGCCACGGACAGGCTGAACACTGAAGCTTTCTTT. This rearrangement joins TRBV20-1 to TRBJ1-1, with TRBD1 matching 7 bases. The CDR3 runs 13 residues. V was pared by 6 bases and J by 0 bases, with 4 bases of the junction left unmatched. CDR1 is DFQATT, CDR2 SNEGSKA, per germline (reference sequence).

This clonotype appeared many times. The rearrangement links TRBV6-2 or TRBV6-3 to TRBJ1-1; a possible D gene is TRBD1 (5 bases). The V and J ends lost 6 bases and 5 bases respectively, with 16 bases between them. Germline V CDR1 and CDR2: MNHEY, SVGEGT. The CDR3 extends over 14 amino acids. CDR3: CASRRSGSETEAFF. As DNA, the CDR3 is TGTGCCAGCAGGCGTTCAGGGTCTGAGACTGAAGCTTTCTTT.

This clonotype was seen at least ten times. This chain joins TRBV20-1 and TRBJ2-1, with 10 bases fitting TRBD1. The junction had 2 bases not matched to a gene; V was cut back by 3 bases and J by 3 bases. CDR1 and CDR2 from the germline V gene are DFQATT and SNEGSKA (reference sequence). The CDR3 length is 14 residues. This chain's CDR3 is CSASGDRGYNEQFF. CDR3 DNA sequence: TGCAGTGCTAGCGGGGACAGGGGCTACAATGAGCAGTTCTTC.

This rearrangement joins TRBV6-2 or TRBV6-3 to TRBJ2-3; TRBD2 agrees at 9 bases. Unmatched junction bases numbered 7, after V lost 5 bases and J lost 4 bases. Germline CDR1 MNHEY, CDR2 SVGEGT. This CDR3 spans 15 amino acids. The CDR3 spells CASSGNSGSSDTQYF. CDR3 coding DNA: TGTGCCAGCAGTGGAAATAGCGGGAGTTCAGATACGCAGTATTTT.

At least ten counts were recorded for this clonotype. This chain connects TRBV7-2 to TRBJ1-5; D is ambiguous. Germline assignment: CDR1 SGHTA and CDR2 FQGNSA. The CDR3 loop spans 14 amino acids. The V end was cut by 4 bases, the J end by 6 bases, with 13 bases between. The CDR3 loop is CASSSGGRGQPQHF. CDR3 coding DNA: TGTGCCAGCAGCTCAGGCGGGCGCGGTCAGCCCCAGCATTTT.